The 12 T cell receptor beta chains below come from one sample, sequenced in a study of blood T cell repertoires in COVID-19. Measured with immunoSEQ multiplex PCR; TCRdb has only the in-frame clones, and not every one. Of under 200,000 clones in the sample, about 85% were seen once. Sequencing input: peripheral blood. These receptors all stem from an elderly woman with acute or convalescent COVID-19.

This sequence joins TRBV5-1 and TRBJ1-6; no firm D call. This CDR3 is 13 amino acids long. Trimming shortened V by 3 bases and J by 10 bases, and 11 bases separated the two germline ends. The germline gives CDR1 SGHRS, CDR2 YFSETQ. The CDR3 loop reads CASSYGPGSPLHF. The CDR3 DNA follows: TGCGCCAGCAGCTATGGGCCGGGGTCACCCCTCCACTTT.

The genes are TRBV6-5 and TRBJ2-5, with TRBD2 as a possible D gene (7 bases). The CDR3 totals 15 residues. V was cut by 5 bases and J by 6 bases, with 19 bases left in between. Germline lookup yields CDR1 MNHEY and CDR2 SVGAGI. The CDR3 region is CASSPSSRGGKTQYF. CDR3 coding DNA: TGTGCCAGCAGTCCATCCTCTAGGGGGGGAAAGACCCAGTACTTC.

The DNA of the CDR3 is TGTGCCAGCAGCCGACAGGGGTCAAGGGAGCAGTACTTC. Its protein is CASSRQGSREQYF. The chain uses TRBV25-1 and TRBJ2-7; 8 nucleotides agree with TRBD1. J was trimmed by 7 bases and V by 6 bases; bases with no gene match: 8. This CDR3 has 13 residues. CDR1 and CDR2 (germline): MGHDK, SYGVNS.

The rearrangement links TRBV7-9 to TRBJ2-1; TRBD2 matches at 10 bases. The ends lost 2 bases at V and 9 bases at J; junction bases unmatched: 4. Looked up from germline, CDR1 is SEHNR and CDR2 is FQNEAQ (reference sequence). CDR3 size: 14 residues. In nucleotides, the CDR3 is TGTGCCAGCAGCTTAAGCGGGGGGGCCAGTGAGCAGTTCTTC. It specifies CASSLSGGASEQFF. The full variable domain, in which reference TRBV7-9 and TRBJ2-1 provide the parts outside the CDR3, is DTGVSQNPRHKITKRGQNVTFRCDPISEHNRLYWYRQTLGQGPEFLTYFQNEAQLEKSRLLSDRFSAERPKGSFSTLEIQRTEQGDSAMYLCASSLSGGASEQFFGPGTRLTVL.

This clone appeared a single time. This rearrangement joins TRBV6-5 to TRBJ2-3, with D maybe TRBD1 (6 bases). The CDR3 extends over 12 amino acids. Trimming stripped 5 bases from V and 9 bases from J, with 12 bases between. The germline V gene encodes CDR1 MNHEY and CDR2 SVGAGI. The CDR3 DNA follows: TGTGCCAGCAGTCTAGGGGGATGGACGCAGTATTTT. It encodes CASSLGGWTQYF.

This clone was counted once. V is TRBV19 and J is TRBJ2-3, with 7 bases identical to TRBD2. Trimming removed 6 bases from V and 6 bases from J; junction bases left unmatched: 9. Germline CDR1 and CDR2: LNHDA and SQIVND (reference sequence). CDR3 length: 14 residues. This CDR3 reads CASSPRGGEDTQYF. DNA for the CDR3: TGTGCCAGTAGCCCCCGTGGGGGGGAGGATACGCAGTATTTT.

The chain has TRBV19 and TRBJ2-1; D is perhaps TRBD2 (6 bases). Trimming cost V 1 base and J 4 bases, with 11 bases left between them. The CDR3 covers 15 residues. Germline CDR1 reads LNHDA; CDR2 reads SQIVND (reference sequence). In DNA, the CDR3 is TGTGCCAGTAGTATAGGGACTACCTATTACAATGAGCAGTTCTTC. Translated: CASSIGTTYYNEQFF.

V gene TRBV2 combines with J gene TRBJ1-3; D is perhaps TRBD1 (6 bases). V was shortened by 2 bases and J by 0 bases, with 11 bases between the two germline ends. The CDR3 covers 16 residues. Germline CDR1 and CDR2: SNHLY and FYNNEI. As DNA, the CDR3 is TGTGCCAGCAGTGAAACCACAGGGAGCTCTGGAAACACCATATATTTT. Translation: CASSETTGSSGNTIYF.

The chain uses TRBV19 and TRBJ1-1; D unclear. The germline V gene has CDR1 LNHDA and CDR2 SQIVND (reference sequence). The CDR3 runs to 12 residues. V was trimmed by 5 bases and J by 9 bases, leaving 13 bases between them. The CDR3 reads CASSSGDPQAFF. CDR3 in DNA: TGTGCCAGTAGTTCCGGAGACCCCCAAGCTTTCTTT. Together with reference TRBV19 and TRBJ1-1, the CDR3 gives the full variable domain: DGGITQSPKYLFRKEGQNVTLSCEQNLNHDAMYWYRQDPGQGLRLIYYSQIVNDFQKGDIAEGYSVSREKKESFPLTVTSAQKNPTAFYLCASSSGDPQAFFGQGTRLTVV.

J is TRBJ2-7 and V is TRBV7-2; 11 bases are a match to TRBD2. V dropped 5 bases and J dropped 0; count of bases not matched to a gene: 9. There are 17 residues in the CDR3. CDR1 is SGHTA and CDR2 is FQGNSA in the germline V gene. The CDR3 sequence is CASSPHPGTSGSYEQYF. In nucleotides, the CDR3 is TGTGCCAGCAGCCCACACCCCGGGACTAGCGGCTCCTACGAGCAGTACTTC.

The genes are TRBV3-1 (or the pseudogene TRBV3-2) and TRBJ2-5; 10 positions agree with TRBD2. The CDR3 consists of 15 residues. Germline CDR1 and CDR2: LGHDT and YNNKEL (reference sequence). V shed 4 bases and J 5 bases; nucleotides not matched to a gene: 7. In nucleotides, the CDR3 is TGTGCCAGCAGCCCGACTAGCGGGTTGAGGGAGACCCAGTACTTC. Its translation: CASSPTSGLRETQYF.

Remarks on this clone: This same CDR3 is encoded by further DNA sequences in the sample. The genes are TRBV5-1 and TRBJ1-3; D unresolved. This CDR3 has 16 residues. V lost 4 bases to trimming and J lost 0 bases, with 14 bases between them. From germline, CDR1 is SGHRS and CDR2 YFSETQ. The CDR3 protein is CASSLGGTGSGNTIYF. CDR3 nucleotides: TGCGCCAGCAGCCTGGGCGGTACCGGCTCTGGAAACACCATATATTTT.